This T cell receptor (beta chain) was identified in a study of T cell changes during pregnancy in multiple sclerosis. With V trimmed by 4 bases and J by 4 bases, 2 bases remained unmatched. This CDR3 is 16 amino acids long. CDR1 is MRHNA, CDR2 SNTAGT, per germline. Profiled with immunoSEQ multiplex PCR; TCRdb holds only in-frame clones, not every one. This sample yields about 30,000 clones, of which about 91% are seen a single time; about 4.9% belongs to the top ten. The chain couples TRBV6-4 to TRBJ2-1, with TRBD2 matching over 15 bases. The TCR sequence derives from a female donor in good health, enrolled as a control in a pregnancy study. The sequences come from peripheral blood, collected in the first trimester of pregnancy. CDR3 residues: CASSAGTSGRYNEQFF. For the CDR3, the DNA is TGTGCCAGCAGTGCAGGGACTAGCGGGAGGTACAATGAGCAGTTCTTC.